Below are 12 T cell receptor beta chains sequenced from a single sample in a study of cytomegalovirus exposure and HLA in healthy donors. Primers included in the PCR were 60 Vbeta and 13 Jbeta primers. Libraries were prepared by immunoSEQ multiplex PCR; TCRdb keeps only in-frame clonotypes and omits some of them. The sample records about 130,000 clones, 79% being singletons. Material for sequencing was PBMCs. The receptors stem from a man aged 40-49 years in good health and CMV-seropositive.

This clone was picked up one time. V and J are TRBV6-4 and TRBJ1-2, with TRBD1 identical over 10 bases. CDR3 length: 13 residues. From germline, CDR1 is MRHNA and CDR2 SNTAGT. V dropped 7 bases and J dropped 7; count of bases not matched to a gene: 6. The CDR3 loop is CASTDRGQGGYTF. The CDR3 DNA reads as TGTGCCAGCACCGACAGGGGGCAGGGTGGCTACACCTTC.

The J gene is TRBJ2-7, the V gene TRBV11-3; 8 bases fit TRBD2. Germline CDR1 SGHNT, CDR2 YENEEA. The CDR3 extends over 15 amino acids. J was trimmed by 3 bases and V by 1 base; bases with no gene match: 5. This CDR3 is CASSLAGGGGYEQYF. The CDR3, as DNA: TGTGCCAGCAGCTTAGCGGGGGGGGGCGGCTACGAGCAGTACTTC.

The chain joins TRBV2 to TRBJ2-7, with 14 bases identical to TRBD2. Trimming at V came to 6 bases and at J to 5 bases, leaving 3 bases not matched to a gene. The CDR3 extends over 14 amino acids. Looked up from germline, CDR1 is SNHLY and CDR2 is FYNNEI. The DNA for the CDR3 is TGTGCCAGCAGCGTGGGACTAGCGGGAGACGAGCAGTACTTC. Translation gives CASSVGLAGDEQYF.

This clone was seen a few times. CDR3 amino acids: CASSPAEAYEQYF. The CDR3 nucleotides are TGTGCCAGCTCACCGGCGGAAGCCTACGAGCAGTACTTC. The rearrangement links TRBV18 to TRBJ2-7; no reliable D call. The CDR3 has 13 residues. Germline V gene sequence: CDR1 KGHSH, CDR2 LQKENI. V lost 3 bases, J lost 2 bases, and 8 bases lay in between.

The V and J genes are TRBV6-5 and TRBJ2-7; 7 bases are a match to TRBD1. The J segment lost 3 bases and the V segment lost 6 bases, leaving 11 bases of the junction unmatched. The CDR3 length is 15 residues. Germline V gene sequence: CDR1 MNHEY, CDR2 SVGAGI. CDR3 sequence (DNA): TGTGCCAGCAGGACAGGGACAGACCCCTTCTACGAGCAGTACTTC. Translation gives CASRTGTDPFYEQYF.

This clone was seen a single time. CDR3 protein: CASSPEDYPRVEQYF. In nucleotides, the CDR3 is TGTGCCAGCAGCCCCGAGGACTACCCCCGGGTCGAGCAGTACTTC. The rearrangement links TRBV9 to TRBJ2-7, with a possible D match to TRBD2 (6 bases). Trimming removed 4 bases from V and 6 bases from J, with 20 bases in between. This CDR3 has 15 residues. The germline V gene encodes CDR1 SGDLS and CDR2 YYNGEE.

A single count supports this clone. The chain carries TRBV30 and TRBJ1-1, with D possibly TRBD1 on 5 matching bases. V lost 3 bases and J lost 4, with 9 bases in between. The CDR3 has 12 residues. Germline V gene sequence: CDR1 GTSNPN, CDR2 SVGIG (reference sequence). CDR3 nucleotides: TGTGCCTGGAGCCCCAGGGCCACTGAAGCTTTCTTT. Translated, it gives CAWSPRATEAFF. The entire variable domain, with the rest obtained from reference TRBV30 and TRBJ1-1, is as follows: SQTIHQWPATLVQPVGSPLSLECTVEGTSNPNLYWYRQAAGRGLQLLFYSVGIGQISSEVPQNLSASRPQDRQFILSSKKLLLSDSGFYLCAWSPRATEAFFGQGTRLTVV.

V gene TRBV30 combines with J gene TRBJ1-2; 8 nucleotides match TRBD1. Trimming removed 2 bases from V and 4 bases from J; junction bases left unmatched: 6. Germline V CDR1 and CDR2: GTSNPN, SVGIG (reference sequence). This CDR3 region has 14 residues. CDR3: CAWSLDRGFYGYTF. The CDR3 DNA follows: TGTGCCTGGAGTCTCGACAGGGGTTTCTATGGCTACACCTTC.

The V call is TRBV30, the J call TRBJ1-1; D is undetermined. This CDR3 is 14 amino acids long. Deletions cut 0 bases from V and 0 bases from J, with 8 bases between. From germline, CDR1 is GTSNPN and CDR2 SVGIG (reference sequence). The CDR3 loop is CAWSVHRMNTEAFF. CDR3 bases: TGTGCCTGGAGTGTTCACAGAATGAACACTGAAGCTTTCTTT.

V usage is TRBV7-2 and J usage is TRBJ2-2, with D tentatively TRBD1 (6 bases). Between the trimmed V and J ends, which lost 2 bases and 7 bases, there was a span of 11 bases. Germline CDR1 is SGHTA and CDR2 is FQGNSA. This CDR3 region has 14 residues. For the CDR3, the DNA is TGTGCCAGCAGCTTAAACAGGGTGGGCGGGGAGCTGTTTTTT. Its protein is CASSLNRVGGELFF.

The V and J genes are TRBV6-1 and TRBJ2-1, with D tentatively TRBD1 (6 bases). V was pared by 6 bases and J by 1 base, with 13 bases between. The length of the CDR3 is 15 residues. Germline V CDR1 and CDR2: MNHNS, SASEGT. The CDR3 is CASRGSRGSYNEQFF. Written as DNA, the CDR3 is TGTGCCAGCAGGGGGAGCAGGGGATCCTACAATGAGCAGTTCTTC.

The chain is built from TRBV15 and TRBJ1-2; no firm D call. The CDR3 extends over 12 amino acids. Germline V gene lookup returns CDR1 LNHNV and CDR2 YYDKDF (reference sequence). Trimming stripped 0 bases from V and 4 bases from J, with 3 bases between. This chain's CDR3 is CATSRDLYGYTF. For the CDR3, the DNA is TGTGCCACCAGCAGAGACCTCTATGGCTACACCTTC. Filled out from reference TRBV15 and TRBJ1-2, the complete variable domain reads DAMVIQNPRYQVTQFGKPVTLSCSQTLNHNVMYWYQQKSSQAPKLLFHYYDKDFNNEADTPDNFQSRRPNTSFCFLDIRSPGLGDTAMYLCATSRDLYGYTFGSGTRLTVV.